The TCR beta chain described here comes from a study of memory CD4+ T cells and cytomegalovirus serostatus. Turning to the study itself: Of the healthy Belgian adults, under 10 were CMV seropositive and about 24 seronegative. The study's findings and limits: Of under 200 reported CMV TCRbeta sequences, under 80 were found in memory CD4+ repertoires.

A remark on this clone: Its target is not known.

The protocol was immunoSEQ multiplex PCR, while the TCRdb copy is restricted to in-frame clones and leaves out a portion. The sample has about 57,000 clones, over 75% seen once. Trimming removed 11 bases from V and 0 bases from J, with 16 bases in between. Germline assignment: CDR1 LNHDA and CDR2 SQIVND (reference sequence). This CDR3 comprises 14 residues. Single viable CD3+CD4+CD8-CD45RO+ cells were sorted as the memory CD4+ T cells. Serostatus was set by detecting CMV pp150, pp28, p38, p52 IgG. The chain combines TRBV19 with TRBJ1-1, with no clear D. The material sequenced was memory CD4+ T cells from blood. The clonotype comes from an adult in good health and CMV-seronegative. Here the CDR3 DNA reads TGTGCCTCTAATGGGTTTTCGGTGAACACTGAAGCTTTCTTT. Translated, it gives CASNGFSVNTEAFF.